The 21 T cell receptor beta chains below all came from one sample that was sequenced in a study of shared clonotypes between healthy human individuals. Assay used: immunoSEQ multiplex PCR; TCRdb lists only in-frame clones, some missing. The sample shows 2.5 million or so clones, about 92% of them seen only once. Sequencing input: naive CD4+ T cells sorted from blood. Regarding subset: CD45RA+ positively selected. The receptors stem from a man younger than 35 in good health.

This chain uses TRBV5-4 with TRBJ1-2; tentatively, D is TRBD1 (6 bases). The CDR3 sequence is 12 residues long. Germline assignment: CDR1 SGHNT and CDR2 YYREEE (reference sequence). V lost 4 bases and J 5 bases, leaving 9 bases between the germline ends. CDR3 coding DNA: TGTGCCAGCAGCGATGGACAGTATGGCTACACCTTC. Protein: CASSDGQYGYTF. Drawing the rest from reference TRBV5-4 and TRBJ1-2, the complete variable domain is ETGVTQSPTHLIKTRGQQVTLRCSSQSGHNTVSWYQQALGQGPQFIFQYYREEENGRGNFPPRFSGLQFPNYSSELNVNALELDDSALYLCASSDGQYGYTFGSGTRLTVV.

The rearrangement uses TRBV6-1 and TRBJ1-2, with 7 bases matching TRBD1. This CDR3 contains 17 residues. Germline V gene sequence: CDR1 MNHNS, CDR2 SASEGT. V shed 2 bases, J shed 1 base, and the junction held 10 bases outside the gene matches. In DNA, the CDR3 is TGTGCCAGCAGTGAATCCGGGACAGTATTTATTAACTATGGCTACACCTTC. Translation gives CASSESGTVFINYGYTF.

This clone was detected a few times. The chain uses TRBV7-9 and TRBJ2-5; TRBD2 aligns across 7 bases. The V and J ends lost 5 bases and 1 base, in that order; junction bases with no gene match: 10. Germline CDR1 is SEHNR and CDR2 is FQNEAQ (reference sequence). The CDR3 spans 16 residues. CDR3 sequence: CASSPLPSGVQETQYF. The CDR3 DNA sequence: TGTGCCAGCAGCCCCTTACCGAGCGGGGTCCAAGAGACCCAGTACTTC.

CDR3 bases: TGTGCCAGTAGTCCGTGGACAGGGGGTGAACATCAGCCCCAGCATTTT. It translates to CASSPWTGGEHQPQHF. V and J are TRBV19 and TRBJ1-5; 10 nucleotides match TRBD1. The germline gives CDR1 LNHDA, CDR2 SQIVND (reference sequence). Unmatched junction bases numbered 9, after V lost 5 bases and J lost 5 bases. This CDR3 spans 16 amino acids.

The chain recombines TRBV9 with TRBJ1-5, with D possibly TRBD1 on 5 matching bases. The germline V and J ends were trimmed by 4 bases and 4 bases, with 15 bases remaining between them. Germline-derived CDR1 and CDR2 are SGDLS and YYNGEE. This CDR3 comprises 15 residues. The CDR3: CASSLDGHQNQPQHF. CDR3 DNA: TGTGCCAGCAGCCTCGACGGACACCAGAATCAGCCCCAGCATTTT.

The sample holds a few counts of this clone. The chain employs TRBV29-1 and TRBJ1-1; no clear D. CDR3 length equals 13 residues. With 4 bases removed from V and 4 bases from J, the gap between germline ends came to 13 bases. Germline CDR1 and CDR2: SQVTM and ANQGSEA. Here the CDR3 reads CSVVVEVGTEAFF. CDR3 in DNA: TGCAGCGTTGTAGTCGAGGTGGGCACTGAAGCTTTCTTT.

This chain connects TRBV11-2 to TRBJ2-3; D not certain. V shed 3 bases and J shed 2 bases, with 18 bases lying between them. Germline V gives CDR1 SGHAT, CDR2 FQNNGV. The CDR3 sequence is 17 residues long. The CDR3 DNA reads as TGTGCCAGCAGCTTTGGGATCCGGGTGCTACACACAGATACGCAGTATTTT. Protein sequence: CASSFGIRVLHTDTQYF.

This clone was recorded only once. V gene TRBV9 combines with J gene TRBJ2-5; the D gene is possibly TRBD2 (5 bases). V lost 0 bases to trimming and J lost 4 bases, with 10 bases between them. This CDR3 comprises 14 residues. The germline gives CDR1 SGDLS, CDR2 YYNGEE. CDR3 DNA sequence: TGTGCCAGCAGCGTAGGGGGAGCTATAGAGACCCAGTACTTC. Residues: CASSVGGAIETQYF.

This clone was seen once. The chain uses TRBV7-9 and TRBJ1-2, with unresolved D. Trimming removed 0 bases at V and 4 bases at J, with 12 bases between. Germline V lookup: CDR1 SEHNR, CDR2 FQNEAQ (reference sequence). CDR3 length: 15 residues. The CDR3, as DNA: TGTGCCAGCAGCTTAGCAGGCCCTGCCGGCTATGGCTACACCTTC. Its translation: CASSLAGPAGYGYTF.

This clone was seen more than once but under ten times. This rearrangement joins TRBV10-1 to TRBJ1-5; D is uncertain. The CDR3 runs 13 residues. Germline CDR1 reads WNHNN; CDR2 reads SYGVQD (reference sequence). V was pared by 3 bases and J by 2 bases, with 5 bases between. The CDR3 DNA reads TGCGCCAGCAGTGATATGGGCAATCAGCCCCAGCATTTT. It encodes CASSDMGNQPQHF.

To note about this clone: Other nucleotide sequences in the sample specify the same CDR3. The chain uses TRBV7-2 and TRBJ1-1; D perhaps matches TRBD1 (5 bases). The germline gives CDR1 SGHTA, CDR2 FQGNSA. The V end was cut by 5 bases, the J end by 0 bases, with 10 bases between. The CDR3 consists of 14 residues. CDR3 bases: TGTGCCAGCAGCCTCAGGGCCCTGAACACTGAAGCTTTCTTT. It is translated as CASSLRALNTEAFF.

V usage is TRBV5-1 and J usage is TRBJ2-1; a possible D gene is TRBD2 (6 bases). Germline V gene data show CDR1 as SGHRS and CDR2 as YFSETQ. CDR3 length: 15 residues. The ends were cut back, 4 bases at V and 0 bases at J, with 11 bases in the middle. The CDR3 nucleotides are TGCGCCAGCAGCGTACGGGGGAACTCCTACAATGAGCAGTTCTTC. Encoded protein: CASSVRGNSYNEQFF.

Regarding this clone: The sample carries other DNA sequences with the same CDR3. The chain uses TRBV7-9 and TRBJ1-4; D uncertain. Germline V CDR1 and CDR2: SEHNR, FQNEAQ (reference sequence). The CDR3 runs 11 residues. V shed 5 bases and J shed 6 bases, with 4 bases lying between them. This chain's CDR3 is CASSPHEKLFF. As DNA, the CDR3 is TGTGCCAGCAGCCCACATGAAAAACTGTTTTTT.

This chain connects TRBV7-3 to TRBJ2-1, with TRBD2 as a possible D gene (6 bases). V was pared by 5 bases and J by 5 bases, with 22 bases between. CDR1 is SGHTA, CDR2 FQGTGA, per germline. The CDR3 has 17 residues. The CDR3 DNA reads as TGTGCCAGCAGCGCGACTAGTCTCCCGACGGGGCACAATGAGCAGTTCTTC. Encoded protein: CASSATSLPTGHNEQFF.

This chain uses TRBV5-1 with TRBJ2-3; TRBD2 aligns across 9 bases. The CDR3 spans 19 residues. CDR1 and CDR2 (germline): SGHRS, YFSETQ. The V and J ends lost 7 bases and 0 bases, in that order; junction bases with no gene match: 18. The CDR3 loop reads CASARASGSGGTSTDTQYF. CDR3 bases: TGCGCCAGCGCCCGGGCGTCAGGTAGCGGGGGTACTAGCACAGATACGCAGTATTTT.

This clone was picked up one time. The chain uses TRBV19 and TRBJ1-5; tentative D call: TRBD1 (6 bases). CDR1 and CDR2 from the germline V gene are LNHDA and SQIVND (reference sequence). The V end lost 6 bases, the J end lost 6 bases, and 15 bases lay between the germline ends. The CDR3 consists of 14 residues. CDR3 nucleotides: TGTGCCAGTAGCTTGGGAACAGGGAGTCAGCCCCAGCATTTT. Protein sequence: CASSLGTGSQPQHF.

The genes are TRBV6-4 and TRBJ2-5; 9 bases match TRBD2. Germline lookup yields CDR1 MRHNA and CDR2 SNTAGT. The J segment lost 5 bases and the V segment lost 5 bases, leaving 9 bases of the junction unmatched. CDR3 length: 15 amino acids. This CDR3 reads CASSPSGVAGETQYF. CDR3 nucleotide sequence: TGTGCCAGCAGTCCTAGCGGGGTAGCCGGGGAGACCCAGTACTTC.

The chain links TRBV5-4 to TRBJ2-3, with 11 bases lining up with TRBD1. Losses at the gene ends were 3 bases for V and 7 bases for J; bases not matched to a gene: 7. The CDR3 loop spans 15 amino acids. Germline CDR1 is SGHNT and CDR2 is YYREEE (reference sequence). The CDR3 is CASSSPGTGGNTQYF. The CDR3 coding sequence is TGTGCCAGCAGCTCACCCGGGACAGGGGGAAATACGCAGTATTTT.

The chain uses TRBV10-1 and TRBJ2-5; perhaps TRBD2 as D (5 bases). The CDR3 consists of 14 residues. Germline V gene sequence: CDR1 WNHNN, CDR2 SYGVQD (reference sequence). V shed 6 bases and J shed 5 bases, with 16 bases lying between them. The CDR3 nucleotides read TGCGCCAGCAGCTCCCGGGGAGAGACGGAGACCCAGTACTTC. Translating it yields CASSSRGETETQYF.

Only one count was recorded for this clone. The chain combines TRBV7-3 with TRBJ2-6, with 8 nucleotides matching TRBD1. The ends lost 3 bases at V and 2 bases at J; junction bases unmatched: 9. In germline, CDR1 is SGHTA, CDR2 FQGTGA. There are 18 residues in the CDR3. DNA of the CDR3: TGTGCCAGCAGCTTGACAGGGGCGGTAGTGGCTGGGGCCAACGTCCTGACTTTC. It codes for CASSLTGAVVAGANVLTF.

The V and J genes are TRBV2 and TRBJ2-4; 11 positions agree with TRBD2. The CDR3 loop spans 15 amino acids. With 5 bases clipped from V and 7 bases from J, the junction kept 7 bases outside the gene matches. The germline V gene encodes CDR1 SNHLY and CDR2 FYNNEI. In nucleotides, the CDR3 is TGTGCCAGCAGTCCTCTAGCGGGGGGCCTCAACATTCAGTACTTC. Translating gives CASSPLAGGLNIQYF.